The rows below give T cell receptor beta chains drawn from one sample of a study of cytomegalovirus exposure and HLA in healthy donors. Sequencing was performed with immunoSEQ multiplex PCR; in TCRdb, only in-frame clones are kept and a portion is missing. The sample consists of fewer than 130,000 clones, roughly 84% of them appearing once. The specimen was PBMCs. Receptors originate from a man aged 25 to 40 in good health and CMV-seropositive. Each CDR3 is given with its conserved first and last residue. A D gene is named only where the DNA matches it firmly.

NA	TRBV6-1	TRBJ1-1	CASSEGSHFDVNTEAFF
TRBD1	TRBV5-4	TRBJ2-7	CASSQGQSGLREQYF
TRBD1	TRBV25-1	TRBJ1-3	CASSESSGGSGNTIYF
TRBD1	TRBV5-1	TRBJ1-6	CASSPDRGQINSPLHF
TRBD1	TRBV30	TRBJ1-1	CAWSRGMNTEAFF
NA	TRBV25-1	TRBJ2-3	CASSESRSPGANDTQYF
TRBD2	TRBV9	TRBJ2-7	CASSVSGTSANEQYF
NA	TRBV9	TRBJ1-3	CASSFNGNTIYF
NA	TRBV2	TRBJ1-5	CASKGVIGNQPQHF
NA	TRBV5-1	TRBJ1-1	CASSGWGTEDTEAFF
NA	TRBV19	TRBJ1-2	CASSIETGSYGYTF
TRBD2	TRBV9	TRBJ2-1	CASTPQGLAYEQFF
NA	TRBV7-9	TRBJ1-3	CSSSSDSNSFSGNTIYF
NA	TRBV13	TRBJ2-1	CASSSEAGNNEQFF
NA	TRBV7-3	TRBJ2-7	CASSQYGGPAYEQYF
TRBD2	TRBV10-2	TRBJ2-6	CASSEMFGLAGGRSGANVLTF
TRBD2	TRBV5-8	TRBJ2-7	CASRTGLGLNEQYF
TRBD1	TRBV7-3	TRBJ2-2	CASSSPRQGVGELFF
TRBD2	TRBV9	TRBJ2-7	CASSVEPSGGEQYF
NA	TRBV5-1	TRBJ2-7	CASSLGAGEQYF
NA	TRBV5-6	TRBJ2-3	CASSSPSVDTQYF
TRBD2	TRBV7-9	TRBJ2-7	CASSLSYKASGGYEQYF
NA	TRBV4-2	TRBJ2-3	CASSQVTTAGITDTQYF